A single sample gave rise to the 8 T cell receptor beta chains below, sequenced in a study of immune aging and cytomegalovirus after organ transplant. Specified time point: five sample-tagged time points from pre-transplant (day -1) to day 368 post-transplant, pooled. These receptors have no identified antigens. Libraries came from microwell single-cell capture using BD Rhapsody targeted mRNA and AbSeq reagents. TCRdb fed the single-cell sequencing reads into MiXCR, producing one record per CDR3 protein. The sample holds approximately 22,000 distinct CDR3 sequences, around 33% seen once. The sequences come from CMV peptide-activated CD4+ and CD8+ T cells sorted from blood, collected at five time points, pooled. Subset here: sorted CD8+CD137+ and CD4+CD154+ T cells after about 12 h CMV IE-1 peptide stimulation. The source is a female donor who had a heart transplant and CMV viremia.

The chain combines TRBV5-6 with TRBJ2-7; TRBD1 matches 8 bases. V lost 2 bases to trimming and J lost 4 bases; unmatched junction nucleotides: 5. The CDR3 totals 14 residues. From germline, CDR1 is SGHDT and CDR2 YYEEEE. The CDR3 loop reads CASSFIQGAYEQYF. The CDR3 bases are TGTGCCAGCAGCTTTATCCAGGGGGCGTACGAGCAGTACTTC.

V is TRBV5-1 and J is TRBJ2-6, with 10 bases matching TRBD1. With V trimmed by 3 bases and J by 3 bases, 3 bases remained unmatched. This CDR3 comprises 16 residues. Germline V lookup: CDR1 SGHRS, CDR2 YFSETQ. The CDR3 region has the DNA TGCGCCAGCAGCTGGACAGGGGGAGGTGGGGCCAACGTCCTGACTTTC. This gives the protein CASSWTGGGGANVLTF. Full variable domain (rest looked up from reference TRBV5-1 and TRBJ2-6): KAGVTQTPRYLIKTRGQQVTLSCSPISGHRSVSWYQQTPGQGLQFLFEYFSETQRNKGNFPGRFSGRQFSNSRSEMNVSTLELGDSALYLCASSWTGGGGANVLTFGAGSRLTVL.

For the CDR3, the DNA is TGCGCCAGCCAACCGGAGACCCGTTCTAGCGGGGTGTACGAGCAGTACTTC. Its translation: CASQPETRSSGVYEQYF. This chain links TRBV4-1 with TRBJ2-7; TRBD2 aligns across 9 bases. J was trimmed by 4 bases and V by 8 bases; bases with no gene match: 18. In germline, CDR1 is MGHRA, CDR2 YSYEKL. There are 17 residues in the CDR3.

The chain uses TRBV3-1 and TRBJ2-5, with 9 nucleotides matching TRBD2. The CDR3 sequence is 14 residues long. Germline V gene lookup returns CDR1 LGHDT and CDR2 YNNKEL (reference sequence). The junction had 1 base not matched to a gene; V was cut back by 4 bases and J by 1 base. DNA for the CDR3: TGTGCCAGCAGCCCGACTAGCGGCCAAGAGACCCAGTACTTC. It codes for CASSPTSGQETQYF.

V gene TRBV19 combines with J gene TRBJ1-1; D ambiguous. The CDR3 has 16 residues. From germline, CDR1 is LNHDA and CDR2 SQIVND (reference sequence). The V end was cut by 4 bases, the J end by 1 base, with 16 bases between. CDR3 DNA: TGTGCCAGTAGTAATTGGATGTCACAGAAGAACACTGAAGCTTTCTTT. It specifies CASSNWMSQKNTEAFF. The full variable domain, its missing parts supplied by reference TRBV19 and TRBJ1-1, is DGGITQSPKYLFRKEGQNVTLSCEQNLNHDAMYWYRQDPGQGLRLIYYSQIVNDFQKGDIAEGYSVSREKKESFPLTVTSAQKNPTAFYLCASSNWMSQKNTEAFFGQGTRLTVV.

This chain joins TRBV20-1 and TRBJ1-2, with TRBD1 as a possible D gene (6 bases). The germline V and J ends were trimmed by 6 bases and 7 bases, with 15 bases remaining between them. The germline gives CDR1 DFQATT, CDR2 SNEGSKA (reference sequence). There are 12 residues in the CDR3. CDR3 in amino acids: CSALQGDCGYTF. The CDR3 coding sequence is TGCAGTGCACTACAGGGCGACTGTGGCTACACCTTC.

This chain links TRBV20-1 with TRBJ1-1; tentative D call: TRBD1 (6 bases). V lost 4 bases and J lost 4, with 10 bases in between. The CDR3 has 12 residues. Germline V lookup: CDR1 DFQATT, CDR2 SNEGSKA (reference sequence). The CDR3 loop is CSATRTATEAFF. In nucleotides, the CDR3 is TGCAGTGCTACTAGGACAGCCACTGAAGCTTTCTTT.

This clonotype was picked up a small number of times. V is TRBV29-1 and J is TRBJ2-5; TRBD1 aligns across 9 bases. V lost 2 bases to trimming and J lost 8 bases; unmatched junction nucleotides: 12. This CDR3 region has 15 residues. Per the germline V gene, CDR1 is SQVTM and CDR2 is ANQGSEA. CDR3 DNA sequence: TGCAGCGTTGAAAGCTTAGGACAGGGGCCTTTCACCCAGTACTTC. It codes for CSVESLGQGPFTQYF.